These 5 T cell receptor beta chains came from one sample sequenced in a study of identical twins. TCRdb redid the calling of the 5' RACE reads with MiXCR, one entry per CDR3 protein. The sample shows roughly 720,000 distinct CDR3 sequences, over 15% of them seen only once. The same sample was also used in a study of T cells expressing NK-cell markers.

Sequencing was done on a sample of PBMCs. The receptors here all came from a woman younger than 35 in good health.

This clonotype has just a few counts. The chain carries TRBV5-5 and TRBJ2-7, with D hard to call. The CDR3 runs 11 residues. The V and J ends lost 2 bases and 6 bases respectively, with 6 bases between them. CDR1 is SGHKS and CDR2 is YYEKEE in the germline V gene (reference sequence). This chain's CDR3 is CASSFPGEQYF. The CDR3 nucleotides are TGTGCCAGCAGCTTCCCAGGCGAGCAGTACTTC.

V gene TRBV20-1 combines with J gene TRBJ1-4; perhaps TRBD1 as D (5 bases). CDR3 length equals 14 residues. CDR1 is DFQATT, CDR2 SNEGSKA, per germline (reference sequence). Trimming pared 6 bases from V and 0 bases from J, leaving 11 bases between. The DNA of the CDR3 is TGCAGTGCCCCCGACAGAGCAACTAATGAAAAACTGTTTTTT. It yields the protein CSAPDRATNEKLFF.

This clonotype was counted ten times or more. The chain couples TRBV6-1 to TRBJ2-5, with 9 bases fitting TRBD1. The V segment lost 6 bases and the J segment 5 bases; nucleotides outside the gene matches: 10. The CDR3 has 15 amino acids. The germline V gene has CDR1 MNHNS and CDR2 SASEGT. The CDR3 nucleotides read TGTGCCAGCAGGTCCGGGACAGGGACTCTGGAGACCCAGTACTTC. This sequence encodes CASRSGTGTLETQYF.

This chain connects TRBV7-9 to TRBJ2-5; 7 bases are shared with TRBD1. CDR1 is SEHNR and CDR2 is FQNEAQ in the germline V gene (reference sequence). The V segment lost 9 bases and the J segment 4 bases; nucleotides outside the gene matches: 17. This CDR3 has 16 amino acids. CDR3 coding DNA: TGTGCCAGTGGGATGACAAAACAGGGGCCTCGAGAGACCCAGTACTTC. This translates into CASGMTKQGPRETQYF.

V is TRBV15 and J is TRBJ2-7, with D hard to call. CDR1 LNHNV and CDR2 YYDKDF come from the germline V gene (reference sequence). The CDR3 is 12 residues long. V was pared by 0 bases and J by 5 bases, with 5 bases between. CDR3 DNA: TGTGCCACCAGCAGAGATCACCACGAGCAGTACTTC. The encoded protein is CATSRDHHEQYF.